In its sample, the clone carrying this TCR beta chain was seen many times. Its antigen is as yet unknown. This specimen comes from a study of regulatory T cells in long-lasting Graves disease. Researchers made TCR beta libraries by using iRepertoire HTBI primers and running Arm-PCR on CDR3 regions. Using its own MiXCR run on the multiplex PCR reads, TCRdb lists one record per CDR3 protein. The sample yields around 400,000 distinct CDR3 sequences, over 12% seen once. Germline V gene sequence: CDR1 MNHNS, CDR2 SASEGT. CDR3 length: 14 amino acids. V lost 5 bases and J lost 2, with 12 bases in between. The time point denotes: newly diagnosed GD, antithyroid drugs for less than 3 months. RNA extracted from PBMCs served as the sequencing template. The guidelines of the American Thyroid Association were the basis for diagnosing Graves' disease. Study outcomes and limitations: Persistent patients shared more public clonotypes (under 3,000) than newly diagnosed patients (around 910). There were preferences for TRBV28, TRBJ1-2 and TRBJ2-5 in persistent disease.

The sample was also linked to a second study, of T cells in Graves' hyperthyroidism and ophthalmopathy. From that second work: Among clonotypes expanded in thyroid above 0.001, most were also found in blood.

The gene calls are TRBV6-1 and TRBJ1-1; no firm D call. This TCR was sampled from a woman aged 40-49 years with Graves disease. Sequencing used peripheral blood mononuclear cells (PBMCs), obtained at new diagnosis, from a patient treated with antithyroid drugs. CDR3 nucleotides: TGTGCCAGCAGTCGTCAGGACCCCAACACTGAAGCTTTCTTT. Translation gives CASSRQDPNTEAFF.